The rows below give T cell receptor beta chains drawn from one sample of a study of blood T cells in healthy people across ages. TCRdb used MiXCR to reprocess the 5' RACE reads, holding one entry per CDR3 protein. The table records hundreds of thousands of distinct CDR3 sequences, approximately 25% of them present only once. These same records also appear under a second study, on T cells of mothers and their children.

Sequenced: blood. The receptors were gathered from a boy aged 5-17 years in good health. Each CDR3 is given with its conserved first and last residue. The order of the fields is clone size, D gene, V gene, J gene, CDR3 length, CDR3 protein, CDR3 DNA. A D gene is named only where the DNA matches it firmly. Expanded clones get a size class; other rows say once, few or many, or leave the size out.

.	.	TRBV4-1	TRBJ1-4	14	CASTPARVAEKLFF	TGCGCCAGCACCCCCGCCAGGGTTGCTGAAAAACTGTTTTTT
.	.	TRBV20-1	TRBJ2-5	14	CSALAGSGLETQYF	TGCAGTGCTCTTGCGGGGAGCGGTCTAGAGACCCAGTACTTC
few	TRBD2	TRBV12-3/TRBV12-4	TRBJ2-6	11	CASSAGAVLTF	TGTGCCAGCTCAGCGGGAGCGGTCCTGACTTTC
.	.	TRBV4-3	TRBJ1-5	16	CASSQDLVRPDQPQHF	TGCGCCAGCAGCCAAGATCTCGTACGGCCCGATCAGCCCCAGCATTTT
few	.	TRBV28	TRBJ1-1	12	CASSLEGGEAFF	TGTGCCAGCAGTTTAGAGGGTGGTGAAGCTTTCTTT
.	.	TRBV4-3	TRBJ2-1	16	CASSQDSRGSYNEQFF	TGCGCCAGCAGCCAAGATTCCCGGGGTTCCTACAATGAGCAGTTCTTC
.	.	TRBV27	TRBJ1-3	15	CVSSLFPGEENTIYF	TGTGTCAGCAGTTTATTCCCAGGGGAAGAAAACACCATATATTTT
many	.	TRBV2	TRBJ2-3	12	CASSLERDTQYF	TGTGCCAGCAGTCTAGAGAGAGATACGCAGTATTTT
.	.	TRBV4-1	TRBJ2-2	11	CASGEVGELFF	TGCGCCAGCGGGGAGGTGGGGGAGCTGTTTTTT
few	.	TRBV29-1	TRBJ1-1	13	CSVQVRDWTEAFF	TGCAGCGTTCAGGTCCGCGACTGGACTGAAGCTTTCTTT
few	.	TRBV7-2	TRBJ1-1	14	CASSLLIQLTEAFF	TGTGCCAGCAGCCTACTTATACAGCTCACTGAAGCTTTCTTT
few	.	TRBV2	TRBJ2-1	13	CASSGYSYNEQFF	TGTGCCAGCAGTGGCTACTCCTACAATGAGCAGTTCTTC
.	TRBD2	TRBV29-1	TRBJ2-3	12	CSEISGTDTQYF	TGCAGCGAGATTAGCGGGACAGATACGCAGTATTTT
.	.	TRBV11-2	TRBJ2-7	14	CASSSRDDNYEQYF	TGTGCCAGCAGCTCCCGGGACGACAACTACGAGCAGTACTTC
.	TRBD2	TRBV20-1	TRBJ2-3	16	CSAEGLAGRSTDTQYF	TGCAGTGCAGAGGGACTAGCGGGGCGAAGCACAGATACGCAGTATTTT
few	.	TRBV14	TRBJ2-2	15	CASSLRLVGTGELFF	TGTGCCAGCAGCTTACGACTAGTAGGCACCGGGGAGCTGTTTTTT
.	.	TRBV6-6	TRBJ2-7	14	CASSASGFSYEQYF	TGTGCCAGCAGTGCTTCCGGGTTTTCCTACGAGCAGTACTTC
.	TRBD1	TRBV4-3	TRBJ2-7	17	CASSQVHTTGSSYEQYF	TGCGCCAGCAGCCAAGTACATACGACAGGGAGCTCCTACGAGCAGTACTTC
.	.	TRBV10-3	TRBJ2-7	14	CAISEVEGFHEQYF	TGTGCCATCAGTGAAGTCGAGGGGTTCCACGAGCAGTACTTC
.	.	TRBV20-1	TRBJ2-1	15	CSARALRWAYNEQFF	TGCAGTGCTAGAGCGTTGCGGTGGGCCTACAATGAGCAGTTCTTC
.	.	TRBV20-1	TRBJ2-7	15	CSARDRKESAYEQYF	TGCAGTGCTAGAGATAGGAAAGAAAGCGCCTACGAGCAGTACTTC
.	.	TRBV5-1	TRBJ2-7	14	CASSLRPGYYEQYF	TGCGCCAGCAGCTTGCGGCCGGGGTACTACGAGCAGTACTTC
once	.	TRBV7-6	TRBJ1-3	15	CASANLGASGNTIYF	TGTGCCAGCGCGAATCTGGGGGCAAGTGGAAACACCATATATTTT
.	TRBD2	TRBV28	TRBJ2-5	14	CASIHGGRSETQYF	TGTGCCAGTATCCACGGGGGGAGGTCGGAGACCCAGTACTTC
few	.	TRBV20-1	TRBJ2-2	14	CSAIYSADTGELFF	TGCAGTGCTATATACAGCGCGGACACCGGGGAGCTGTTTTTT
few	TRBD2	TRBV4-2	TRBJ2-5	14	CASSRREGQETQYF	TGTGCCAGCTCCCGCAGGGAGGGGCAAGAGACCCAGTACTTC
.	.	TRBV10-3	TRBJ2-1	16	CAISESSGGRLGEQFF	TGTGCCATCAGTGAGTCCTCGGGGGGCCGGCTGGGTGAGCAGTTCTTC
few	.	TRBV7-2	TRBJ2-7	16	CASSLRISSDTYEQYF	TGTGCCAGCAGCTTGCGGATCTCTAGTGATACCTACGAGCAGTACTTC
.	TRBD2	TRBV4-1	TRBJ2-1	17	CASSQDLGGGVWNEQFF	TGCGCCAGCAGCCAAGATCTAGGCGGGGGGGTTTGGAATGAGCAGTTCTTC
.	TRBD2	TRBV7-2	TRBJ2-5	16	CASSRSGGRYQETQYF	TGTGCCAGCAGCCGGAGTGGCGGGAGGTACCAAGAGACCCAGTACTTC
.	.	TRBV27	TRBJ2-1	14	CASRDLTRGFEQFF	TGTGCCAGCAGGGATTTGACTAGAGGTTTTGAGCAGTTCTTC
few	.	TRBV13	TRBJ2-3	14	CASSFGLNTDTQYF	TGTGCCAGCAGCTTCGGACTAAACACAGATACGCAGTATTTT
few	TRBD1	TRBV7-8	TRBJ2-1	17	CASSLGPGLRDSDEQFF	TGTGCCAGCAGCTTAGGGCCTGGGCTCCGGGACAGCGATGAGCAGTTCTTC
many	TRBD1	TRBV18	TRBJ2-5	15	CASSPMGQAGRTQYF	TGTGCCAGCTCACCAATGGGACAGGCGGGCCGGACCCAGTACTTC
.	TRBD2	TRBV7-9	TRBJ2-2	17	CASSPQISGTNTGELFF	TGTGCCAGCAGCCCCCAAATTAGCGGGACCAACACCGGGGAGCTGTTTTTT
.	.	TRBV5-1	TRBJ2-7	14	CASSLDWGVGEQYF	TGCGCCAGCAGCTTGGATTGGGGAGTAGGCGAGCAGTACTTC
.	.	TRBV28	TRBJ1-4	13	CAIEGGAREKLFF	TGTGCTATAGAGGGAGGCGCCCGTGAAAAACTGTTTTTT
few	.	TRBV12-3/TRBV12-4	TRBJ1-2	14	CASRDQGPPYGYTF	TGTGCCAGCAGGGATCAGGGGCCCCCCTATGGCTACACCTTC
.	TRBD2	TRBV28	TRBJ2-5	13	CASFGGRGETQYF	TGTGCCAGCTTTGGCGGGAGGGGGGAGACCCAGTACTTC
few	.	TRBV24-1	TRBJ1-2	15	CATSRTPIPNYGYTF	TGTGCCACCTCTAGGACACCCATACCTAACTATGGCTACACCTTC
few	.	TRBV7-9	TRBJ1-1	14	CASSFGTNNTEAFF	TGTGCCAGCAGCTTCGGGACAAATAACACTGAAGCTTTCTTT
few	TRBD1	TRBV5-1	TRBJ1-1	13	CASSLTGFPEAFF	TGCGCCAGCAGTTTGACAGGGTTCCCTGAAGCTTTCTTT
few	.	TRBV20-1	TRBJ1-1	13	CSARATGNTEAFF	TGCAGTGCTAGAGCCACAGGGAACACTGAAGCTTTCTTT
.	TRBD2	TRBV20-1	TRBJ2-1	15	CSASGTSGNADEQFF	TGCAGTGCTAGTGGGACTAGCGGGAATGCCGATGAGCAGTTCTTC
few	.	TRBV20-1	TRBJ1-2	18	CSAQSTLTSGAGTSGYTF	TGCAGTGCTCAATCGACTCTAACCTCAGGGGCCGGAACGAGTGGCTACACCTTC
.	TRBD1	TRBV7-3	TRBJ1-1	16	CASSLVPGGGFTEAFF	TGTGCCAGCAGCTTGGTTCCAGGGGGAGGGTTCACTGAAGCTTTCTTT
few	TRBD2	TRBV20-1	TRBJ2-1	16	CSALTRLAEDYNEQFF	TGCAGTGCCCTTACTCGACTAGCGGAGGACTACAATGAGCAGTTCTTC
few	.	TRBV6-5	TRBJ1-5	15	CASRKQGASNQPQHF	TGTGCCAGCAGAAAACAGGGCGCGAGCAATCAGCCCCAGCATTTT
.	.	TRBV2	TRBJ2-5	13	CASSEENQETQYF	TGTGCCAGCAGTGAGGAGAACCAAGAGACCCAGTACTTC
.	.	TRBV7-7	TRBJ2-5	15	CASSLGRAPGETQYF	TGTGCTAGCAGCTTAGGGCGGGCCCCGGGAGAGACCCAGTACTTC
.	.	TRBV5-1	TRBJ1-4	15	CASSLEGHTNEKLFF	TGCGCCAGCAGCCTGGAGGGACATACTAATGAAAAACTGTTTTTT
.	.	TRBV20-1	TRBJ2-7	10	CSVGVLEQYF	TGCAGTGTGGGGGTGCTCGAGCAGTACTTC
.	.	TRBV29-1	TRBJ2-1	13	CSVGAGAYNEQFF	TGCAGCGTTGGGGCGGGGGCTTACAATGAGCAGTTCTTC
few	.	TRBV4-1	TRBJ2-3	16	CASSQEDRPSTDTQYF	TGCGCCAGCAGCCAAGAGGACAGACCTAGCACAGATACGCAGTATTTT
.	.	TRBV28	TRBJ2-7	14	CASSQPGLFYEQYF	TGTGCCAGCAGTCAGCCGGGACTTTTCTACGAGCAGTACTTC
.	.	TRBV28	TRBJ1-6	14	CASSSKQSNSPLHF	TGTGCCAGCAGCTCCAAGCAGTCTAATTCACCCCTCCACTTT
.	.	TRBV7-9	TRBJ2-7	14	CASSSSVGSYEQYF	TGTGCCAGCAGCTCCTCCGTTGGCTCCTACGAGCAGTACTTC